A single sample gave rise to the 28 T cell receptor beta chains below, sequenced in a study of cytomegalovirus exposure and HLA in healthy donors. PCR amplification relied on 60 Vbeta primers (plus 13 Jbeta primers). The data were produced by immunoSEQ multiplex PCR, yet TCRdb's version contains in-frame clones alone and is incomplete. The data show about 180,000 clones, with roughly 80% seen just once and about 7% held by the top ten. Sequenced sample: PBMCs. These receptors were collected from a man aged 30-40 years in good health and CMV-seropositive.

This clone was counted only a few times. The V and J genes are TRBV6-5 and TRBJ1-2; D perhaps matches TRBD1 (6 bases). CDR1 MNHEY and CDR2 SVGAGI come from the germline V gene. CDR3 length: 13 amino acids. V lost 4 bases and J lost 4, with 10 bases in between. The CDR3 loop is CASSLWDTYGYTF. CDR3 nucleotides: TGTGCCAGCAGTTTGTGGGACACCTATGGCTACACCTTC.

This rearrangement joins TRBV4-2 to TRBJ2-4; D call uncertain. V gave up 4 bases and J gave up 8 bases, with 12 bases separating them. Germline values: CDR1 LGHNA, CDR2 YNFKEQ. This CDR3 is built from 13 residues. The CDR3 loop reads CASSPGPGDIQYF. The DNA of the CDR3 is TGTGCCAGCAGCCCCGGCCCGGGTGACATTCAGTACTTC.

J is TRBJ2-1 and V is TRBV6-5; 10 bases match TRBD1. The CDR3 extends over 14 amino acids. V dropped 8 bases and J dropped 7; count of bases not matched to a gene: 8. Germline CDR1 and CDR2: MNHEY and SVGAGI. The CDR3 loop is CASEDRGSWNEQFF. In DNA, the CDR3 is TGTGCCAGCGAGGACAGGGGGAGTTGGAATGAGCAGTTCTTC.

For the CDR3, the DNA is TGTGCCAGCAGGGGTCTAGCGGGGGATGAGCAGTTCTTC. Translating it yields CASRGLAGDEQFF. This chain connects TRBV7-9 to TRBJ2-1; 10 bases align to TRBD2. The CDR3 is made up of 13 amino acids. The germline gives CDR1 SEHNR, CDR2 FQNEAQ (reference sequence). Losses at the gene ends were 6 bases for V and 8 bases for J; bases not matched to a gene: 4.

The chain couples TRBV4-3 to TRBJ1-6; D possibly corresponds to TRBD1 (6 bases). The germline V and J ends were trimmed by 0 bases and 0 bases, with 15 bases remaining between them. Germline loops: CDR1 LGHNA, CDR2 YSLEER. The CDR3 runs to 19 residues. CDR3 sequence (DNA): TGCGCCAGCAGCCAAGATTTTCACAGGGTCAGCTCCTATAATTCACCCCTCCACTTT. Encoded protein: CASSQDFHRVSSYNSPLHF.

Concerning this clone itself: The same CDR3 arises from other DNA sequences in this sample as well. The rearrangement joins TRBV5-1 to TRBJ2-1; 10 bases are a match to TRBD1. V was pared by 4 bases and J by 1 base, with 2 bases of the junction left unmatched. This CDR3 contains 15 residues. The germline V gene encodes CDR1 SGHRS and CDR2 YFSETQ. The CDR3 coding sequence is TGCGCCAGCAGCCCGGGACAGGGGTCCTACAATGAGCAGTTCTTC. Amino acid sequence: CASSPGQGSYNEQFF.

This chain joins TRBV6-5 and TRBJ1-3; 9 positions match TRBD1. V dropped 2 bases and J dropped 1; count of bases not matched to a gene: 0. Looked up from germline, CDR1 is MNHEY and CDR2 is SVGAGI. This CDR3 is 15 amino acids long. Here the CDR3 reads CASSYDRGSGNTIYF. Written as DNA, the CDR3 is TGTGCCAGCAGTTACGACAGGGGGTCTGGAAACACCATATATTTT.

V and J are TRBV6-5 and TRBJ2-5; TRBD2 agrees at 11 bases. V lost 2 bases and J lost 4; bases outside the gene matches: 6. The CDR3 totals 16 residues. Germline V gene sequence: CDR1 MNHEY, CDR2 SVGAGI. The CDR3 nucleotides are TGTGCCAGCAGTTACACGGGGACTAGCGGTTCAGAGACCCAGTACTTC. This sequence encodes CASSYTGTSGSETQYF.

The chain carries TRBV5-1 and TRBJ2-1; 10 bases are shared with TRBD2. The CDR3 runs 17 residues. Per the germline V gene, CDR1 is SGHRS and CDR2 is YFSETQ. Trimming removed 0 bases from V and 6 bases from J; junction bases left unmatched: 9. The CDR3 DNA sequence: TGCGCCAGCAGCTTGGGGACTCTAGCGGGAGAGGGCAATGAGCAGTTCTTC. As protein: CASSLGTLAGEGNEQFF.

This clone was counted only a few times. This chain uses TRBV2 with TRBJ1-4, with 7 bases fitting TRBD1. After removal of 5 bases from V and 7 bases from J, the junction contained 7 bases not matched to a gene. This CDR3 is built from 14 residues. Germline V gives CDR1 SNHLY, CDR2 FYNNEI. The CDR3 nucleotides read TGTGCCAGCAGTCCGGACAGGTGGGCTGAAAAACTGTTTTTT. Amino acid sequence: CASSPDRWAEKLFF. Variable domain in full (rest from reference TRBV2 and TRBJ1-4): EPEVTQTPSHQVTQMGQEVILRCVPISNHLYFYWYRQILGQKVEFLVSFYNNEISEKSEIFDDQFSVERPDGSNFTLKIRSTKLEDSAMYFCASSPDRWAEKLFFGSGTQLSVL.

There are a few counts of this clone. The CDR3: CASSSGGSYEQYF. The CDR3 bases are TGTGCCAGCAGTTCGGGGGGCTCCTACGAGCAGTACTTC. The rearrangement links TRBV27 to TRBJ2-7, with 7 bases identical to TRBD2. CDR1 is MNHEY, CDR2 SMNVEV, per germline (reference sequence). The CDR3 is made up of 13 amino acids. J was trimmed by 0 bases and V by 4 bases; bases with no gene match: 0.

V gene TRBV2 combines with J gene TRBJ2-6; 11 bases align to TRBD1. Germline V gives CDR1 SNHLY, CDR2 FYNNEI. Trimming cost V 2 bases and J 0 bases; bases outside gene matches: 9. The CDR3 length is 20 residues. CDR3 nucleotide sequence: TGTGCCAGCAGTGAACGGGCGCGGACAGGGGGCGTCTCTGGGGCCAACGTCCTGACTTTC. Its translation: CASSERARTGGVSGANVLTF.

V is TRBV6-1 and J is TRBJ2-4, with 11 bases fitting TRBD2. Per germline, CDR1 MNHNS and CDR2 SASEGT. The trim removed 8 bases at V and 9 bases at J, leaving 12 bases unmatched. The CDR3 runs to 15 residues. This CDR3 reads CASYRGSGGAVIQYF. The CDR3 DNA reads as TGTGCCAGCTATAGAGGTAGCGGGGGGGCGGTCATTCAGTACTTC.

The chain combines TRBV10-1 with TRBJ1-3; the D is unclear. The CDR3 has 17 residues. Germline-derived CDR1 and CDR2 are WNHNN and SYGVQD (reference sequence). The V end lost 0 bases, the J end lost 0 bases, and 12 bases lay between the germline ends. The CDR3 DNA reads as TGCGCCAGCAGTGAGTCGATTCCGGAGAACTCTGGAAACACCATATATTTT. This codes for CASSESIPENSGNTIYF.

This sequence joins TRBV10-2 and TRBJ2-3; 11 nucleotides line up with TRBD2. From germline, CDR1 is WSHSY and CDR2 SAAADI. Losses at the gene ends were 7 bases for V and 2 bases for J; bases not matched to a gene: 5. There are 15 residues in the CDR3. For the CDR3, the DNA is TGCGCCAGCAATTTAGCGGGGGGGAACACAGATACGCAGTATTTT. Its protein product is CASNLAGGNTDTQYF.

The genes are TRBV27 and TRBJ2-3, with TRBD2 matching 11 bases. Germline V CDR1 and CDR2: MNHEY, SMNVEV (reference sequence). The CDR3 loop spans 15 amino acids. Trimming cost V 8 bases and J 1 base; bases outside gene matches: 5. The CDR3: CASATSGGGTDTQYF. The DNA for the CDR3 is TGTGCCAGCGCCACTAGCGGGGGAGGCACAGATACGCAGTATTTT.

The chain joins TRBV27 to TRBJ1-6; possibly TRBD1 for D (6 bases). V lost 4 bases and J 7 bases, leaving 20 bases between the germline ends. The germline CDR1 and CDR2 sequences are MNHEY and SMNVEV (reference sequence). The CDR3 runs 17 residues. The CDR3 DNA sequence: TGTGCCAGCAGTTCGAGTCTTCCGGGACAACGAAATTCACCCCTCCACTTT. Translation: CASSSSLPGQRNSPLHF.

This clone has just one count. J is TRBJ2-2 and V is TRBV5-5; 9 bases are a match to TRBD2. V shed 1 base, J shed 5 bases, and the junction held 6 bases outside the gene matches. The CDR3 spans 16 residues. The germline gives CDR1 SGHKS, CDR2 YYEKEE (reference sequence). As DNA, the CDR3 is TGTGCCAGCAGCTTGACTGTGGCGGGAGGGACCGGGGAGCTGTTTTTT. This translates into CASSLTVAGGTGELFF.

This clone was picked up one time. The chain combines TRBV19 with TRBJ1-2; weak D call: TRBD1 (6 bases). Per germline, CDR1 LNHDA and CDR2 SQIVND (reference sequence). The V end was cut by 3 bases, the J end by 4 bases, with 15 bases between. The CDR3 sequence is 15 residues long. The CDR3 nucleotides read TGTGCCAGTAGTATTCAGGCAGGGGCTGTCTATGGCTACACCTTC. It codes for CASSIQAGAVYGYTF.

J is TRBJ2-1 and V is TRBV6-5; 10 bases map to TRBD2. The V gene's germline CDR1 is MNHEY and CDR2 SVGAGI. J lost 4 bases, V lost 5 bases, and 5 bases had no gene match. The CDR3 covers 15 residues. CDR3 protein: CASSPGTSVYNEQFF. Written as DNA, the CDR3 is TGTGCCAGCAGTCCCGGGACTAGCGTTTACAATGAGCAGTTCTTC.

The V and J genes are TRBV27 and TRBJ2-7; 7 bases line up with TRBD2. The length of the CDR3 is 14 residues. V gave up 2 bases and J gave up 2 bases; unmatched junction bases: 3. Germline assignment: CDR1 MNHEY and CDR2 SMNVEV (reference sequence). This CDR3 is CASSLSGTAYEQYF. The CDR3 DNA reads TGTGCCAGCAGTTTAAGCGGGACGGCCTACGAGCAGTACTTC.

V and J are TRBV18 and TRBJ1-1, with 11 bases fitting TRBD1. J gave up 5 bases and V 4 bases, and 3 bases lay outside the gene matches. This CDR3 is 14 amino acids long. Germline values: CDR1 KGHSH, CDR2 LQKENI. The CDR3 reads CASSLGQGATEAFF. Here the CDR3 DNA reads TGTGCCAGCTCACTAGGACAGGGGGCAACTGAAGCTTTCTTT.

The chain carries TRBV15 and TRBJ2-1; tentative D call: TRBD1 (6 bases). The CDR3 is 15 residues long. Trimming shortened V by 3 bases and J by 2 bases, and 11 bases separated the two germline ends. CDR1 and CDR2 from the germline V gene are LNHNV and YYDKDF (reference sequence). The CDR3 DNA follows: TGTGCCACCAGCAGGGTGGCAGGGGCCTACAATGAGCAGTTCTTC. This encodes CATSRVAGAYNEQFF.

The CDR3 nucleotides read TGTGCCAGCAGTTTCTCCGCGGTGAATGAGCAGTTCTTC. Translated, it gives CASSFSAVNEQFF. This chain connects TRBV28 to TRBJ2-1; D call uncertain. CDR1 and CDR2 from the germline V gene are MDHEN and SYDVKM. This CDR3 is built from 13 residues. The germline V and J ends were trimmed by 3 bases and 7 bases, with 10 bases remaining between them.

This clone has just a few counts. The J gene is TRBJ2-5, the V gene TRBV5-6, with 10 positions matching TRBD1. After removal of 4 bases from V and 3 bases from J, the junction contained 6 bases not matched to a gene. Looked up from germline, CDR1 is SGHDT and CDR2 is YYEEEE. CDR3 length: 15 amino acids. The CDR3 nucleotides are TGTGCCAGCAGCCCGTGGGGGACAGGGGAAGAGACCCAGTACTTC. It translates to CASSPWGTGEETQYF.

Concerning this clone itself: One end of the junction is discordant with germline, which a read error may explain. The chain is built from TRBV6-5 and TRBJ1-6; possibly TRBD1 for D (6 bases). Per germline, CDR1 MNHEY and CDR2 SVGAGI. This CDR3 is built from 14 residues. CDR3: CASSDSRDILVSHF. In nucleotides, the CDR3 is TGTGCCAGCAGTGACTCCCGGGACATACTGGTATCCCACTTT.

In this sample, this clone turned up a few times. The chain joins TRBV4-2 to TRBJ2-3, with TRBD2 identical over 14 bases. Per germline, CDR1 LGHNA and CDR2 YNFKEQ. J lost 2 bases, V lost 1 base, and 8 bases had no gene match. This CDR3 is 19 amino acids long. The CDR3 protein is CASSQAQTSGGASTDTQYF. As DNA, the CDR3 is TGTGCCAGCAGCCAAGCCCAGACTAGCGGGGGGGCATCCACAGATACGCAGTATTTT.

V gene TRBV10-1 combines with J gene TRBJ1-1; no firm D call. The CDR3 runs 13 residues. Trimming shortened V by 2 bases and J by 4 bases, and 8 bases separated the two germline ends. Germline V gene sequence: CDR1 WNHNN, CDR2 SYGVQD (reference sequence). The CDR3: CASSEAQATEAFF. The CDR3, as DNA: TGCGCCAGCAGTGAGGCCCAAGCCACTGAAGCTTTCTTT.